Reported below is one T cell receptor beta chain. Clones were sequenced by immunoSEQ multiplex PCR, and TCRdb holds only the in-frame ones, with some missing. The sample has approximately 100,000 clones, around 88% seen once. This sample is part of a study of blood T cell repertoires in COVID-19. Study information: T cells, B-cell-depleted T cells, or PBMCs provided the cDNA or gDNA that served as material.

Unmatched junction bases numbered 9, after V lost 6 bases and J lost 8 bases. Germline CDR1 is MDHEN and CDR2 is SYDVKM. The CDR3 is made up of 14 amino acids. The TCR comes from a human donor in a cohort sampled during active COVID-19. Specimen: peripheral blood. The rearrangement joins TRBV28 to TRBJ1-4; TRBD1 aligns across 7 bases. The CDR3 loop is CASSQTGVREKLFF. The CDR3 DNA is TGTGCCAGCAGCCAAACAGGGGTGAGGGAAAAACTGTTTTTT.